This T cell receptor (beta chain) was recorded in a study of blood T cell repertoires in COVID-19. As for the study in general: COVID-19 samples, acute and convalescent, were from the United States, Italy and Spain.

The V gene end was trimmed by 7 bases and the J gene end by 3 bases; junction bases not matched to a gene: 6. The CDR3 extends over 13 amino acids. CDR1 and CDR2 (germline): SQVTM, ANQGSEA. Enrollees, about 18 to 90 years old, lived in about two dozen US areas. Authors' data handling: The assay estimated nucleated cells by amplifying reference gene primers. Profiling relied on immunoSEQ multiplex PCR, and the TCRdb table lists in-frame clones only, not all of them. V and J calls and clone size are given by that table; D and trimming were obtained from the DNA. Here the sample spans about 190,000 clones, roughly nine tenths being singletons.

The rearrangement joins TRBV29-1 to TRBJ2-5; TRBD2 aligns across 9 bases. This sequence was found in a woman in her 40s in a cohort exposed to, infected with or recovered from COVID-19 (not recorded which). Sequenced: PBMCs or T cells enriched from blood (not recorded which). The CDR3, as DNA: TGCAGCGGCTTGAGCGGGAGGAAAGAGACCCAGTACTTC. This gives the protein CSGLSGRKETQYF.